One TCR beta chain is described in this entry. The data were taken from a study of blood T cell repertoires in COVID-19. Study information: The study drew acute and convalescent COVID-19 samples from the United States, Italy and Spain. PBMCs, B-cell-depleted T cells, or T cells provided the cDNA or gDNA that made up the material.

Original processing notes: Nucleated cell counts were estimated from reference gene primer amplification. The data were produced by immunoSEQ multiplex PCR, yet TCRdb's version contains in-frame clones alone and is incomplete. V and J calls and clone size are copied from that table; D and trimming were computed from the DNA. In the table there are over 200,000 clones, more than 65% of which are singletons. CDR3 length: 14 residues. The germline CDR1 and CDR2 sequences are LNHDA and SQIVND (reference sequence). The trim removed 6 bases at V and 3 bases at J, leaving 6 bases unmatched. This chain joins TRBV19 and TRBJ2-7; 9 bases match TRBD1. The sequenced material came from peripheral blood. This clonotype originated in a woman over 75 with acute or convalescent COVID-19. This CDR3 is CASSEGQGVYEQYF. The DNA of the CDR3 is TGTGCCAGTAGCGAGGGACAGGGTGTCTACGAGCAGTACTTC.